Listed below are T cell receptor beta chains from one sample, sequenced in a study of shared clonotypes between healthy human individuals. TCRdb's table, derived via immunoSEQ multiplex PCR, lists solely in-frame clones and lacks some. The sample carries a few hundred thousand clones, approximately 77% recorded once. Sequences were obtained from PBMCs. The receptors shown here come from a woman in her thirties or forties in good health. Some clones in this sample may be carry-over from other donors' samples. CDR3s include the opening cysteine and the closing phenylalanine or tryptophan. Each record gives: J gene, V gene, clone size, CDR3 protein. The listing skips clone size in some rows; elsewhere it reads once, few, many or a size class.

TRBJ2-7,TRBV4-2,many,CASSQGGTRTYEQYF
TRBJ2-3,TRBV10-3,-,CAISQTSRGDTQYF
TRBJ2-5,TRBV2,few,CASTVLGSETQYF
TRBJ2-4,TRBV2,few,CASSDKGAGRWVNIQYF
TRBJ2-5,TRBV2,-,CASSGDREETQYF
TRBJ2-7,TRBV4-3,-,CASSQGAGGEQYF
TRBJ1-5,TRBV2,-,CASSGLGPGQPQHF
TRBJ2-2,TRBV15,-,CATSREGLAGPNTGELFF
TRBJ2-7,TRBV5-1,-,CASSSTTGSYEQYF
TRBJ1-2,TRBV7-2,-,CASSPGPGYTF
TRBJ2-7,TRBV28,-,CASSLFRPGHNYEQYF
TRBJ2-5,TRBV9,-,CASSVGSGVETQYF
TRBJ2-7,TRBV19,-,CASNDRGSEQYF
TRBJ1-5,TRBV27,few,CASSKFQGNQPQHF
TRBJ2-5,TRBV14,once,CASSQFNRGTGETQYF
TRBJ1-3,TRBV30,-,CAWTLGYVGNTIYF
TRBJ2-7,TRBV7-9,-,CASSPRGTSEQYF
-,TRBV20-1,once,CSARDTYEQYF
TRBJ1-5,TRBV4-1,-,CASSQDDGQLNQPQHF
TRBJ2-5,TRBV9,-,CASSVFGVQETQYF
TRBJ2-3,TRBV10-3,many,CAISVGAGADTQYF
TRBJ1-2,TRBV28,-,CASSSLWPKRGNYGYTF
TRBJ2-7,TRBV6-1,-,CASTPTWDSYEQYF
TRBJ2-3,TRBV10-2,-,CASRGTSADTQYF
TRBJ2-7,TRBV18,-,CASSPRTETYEQYF
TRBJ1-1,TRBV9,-,CASTDPLNTEAFF
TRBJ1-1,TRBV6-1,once,CASSETLGGVHYTTEAFF
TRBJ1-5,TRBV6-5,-,CASSALGGRGQPQHF
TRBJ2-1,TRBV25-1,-,CASSETLPSGRINEQFF
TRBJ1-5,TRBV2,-,CASSEFSNQPQHF
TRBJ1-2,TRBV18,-,CASSPDLGEGYTF
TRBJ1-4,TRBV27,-,CASSLAGEANEKLFF
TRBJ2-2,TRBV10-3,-,CAISERGGSINTGELFF
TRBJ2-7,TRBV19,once,CASSLPFTGPYEQYF
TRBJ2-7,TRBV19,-,CASSINGRIPSYEQYF
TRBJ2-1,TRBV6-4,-,CASSGLAGGNEQFF
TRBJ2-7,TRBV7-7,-,CASSLDLLGEQYF
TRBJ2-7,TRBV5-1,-,CASSLGGRALYEQYF
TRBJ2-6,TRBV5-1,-,CASSLVAGTPSGANVLTF
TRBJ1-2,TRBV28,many,CASSLGRTYGYTF
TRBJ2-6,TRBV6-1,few,CASSEVYSGANVLTF